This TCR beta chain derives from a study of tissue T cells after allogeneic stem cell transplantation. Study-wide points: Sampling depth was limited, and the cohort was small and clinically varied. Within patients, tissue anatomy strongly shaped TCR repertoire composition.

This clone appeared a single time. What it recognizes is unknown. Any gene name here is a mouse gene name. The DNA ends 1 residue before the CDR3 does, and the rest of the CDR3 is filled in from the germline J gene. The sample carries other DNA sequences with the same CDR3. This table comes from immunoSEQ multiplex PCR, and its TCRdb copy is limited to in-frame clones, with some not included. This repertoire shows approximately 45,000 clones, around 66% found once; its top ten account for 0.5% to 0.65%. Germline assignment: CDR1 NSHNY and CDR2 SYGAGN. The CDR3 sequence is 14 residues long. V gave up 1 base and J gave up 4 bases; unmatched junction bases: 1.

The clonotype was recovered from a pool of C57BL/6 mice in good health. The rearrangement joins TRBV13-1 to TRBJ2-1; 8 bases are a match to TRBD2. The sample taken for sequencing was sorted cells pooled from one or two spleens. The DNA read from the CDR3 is TGTGCCAGCAGTGATTTGGGGGGGTATGCTGAGCAGTTC. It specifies CASSDLGGYAEQF. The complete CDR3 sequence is CASSDLGGYAEQFF.